This T cell receptor (beta chain) was identified in a study of blood T cells in healthy people across ages. A sample-barcoded 5' primer and a J-beta primer mix were used in a second PCR of roughly 7 to 11 cycles. TCRdb passed the 5' RACE reads through MiXCR, listing each CDR3 protein once. The table shows more than 800,000 distinct CDR3 sequences, with 25% to 30% occurring only once. Overall study findings and caveats: It was held that diversity estimates obtained from one million T cells represented underestimates. It was the long-lived donors that had more naive CD4+ cells and higher diversity than aged donors.

Notes on this clonotype: Its antigen remains unidentified. The junction departs from the called germline gene at one end, perhaps through a read error.

The study isolated at least 6 million PBMCs from each sample. CDR3 size: 15 residues. Germline loops: CDR1 SGHTA, CDR2 FQGNSA. Sequenced sample: blood. The receptor was derived from an elderly woman in good health. This chain uses TRBV7-2 with TRBJ1-1; 10 positions agree with TRBD1. The CDR3 coding sequence is TGTGCCAGCAGCTCAGACAGGGGGCGGAACACTGGAGCTTTCTTT. The encoded protein is CASSSDRGRNTGAFF.